These T cell receptor beta chains were read from a single sample in a study of Graves' ophthalmopathy and Graves' hyperthyroidism. TCRdb passed the multiplex PCR reads through MiXCR, listing each CDR3 protein once. The sample consists of 450,000 or so distinct CDR3 sequences, 14% of them appearing once. The sequencing input was blood. The source is a woman aged 30 to 39 with Graves' ophthalmopathy. CDR3s include the opening cysteine and the closing phenylalanine or tryptophan. A D gene is named only where the DNA matches it firmly. Size tells how often a clone was seen (once, few, many) or the class of an expanded clone, and some rows leave it out.

TRBV6-1,.,many,TRBJ2-7,TGTGCCAGCAGCCTCGCGGCAGGCCAAGGCGAGCAGTACTTC,CASSLAAGQGEQYF
TRBV12-3/TRBV12-4,.,.,TRBJ2-7,TGTGCCAGCAGCCTATCGGTTAGGGCCTACGAGCAGTACTTC,CASSLSVRAYEQYF
TRBV27,.,many,TRBJ2-7,TGTGCCAGCAGTTTAGGGGGGGGGCAGGGCTACGAGCAGTACTTC,CASSLGGGQGYEQYF
TRBV29-1,.,many,TRBJ1-1,TGCAGCGTTGTGGGGGGATTGAACACTGAAGCTTTCTTT,CSVVGGLNTEAFF
TRBV7-2,.,many,TRBJ2-7,TGTGCCAGCAGCATTCCGGGATCCACCTTCTCCTACGAGCAGTACTTC,CASSIPGSTFSYEQYF
TRBV28,TRBD2,many,TRBJ2-5,TGTGCCAGCAGTCCCCGGACTAGCCCCCAAGAGACCCAGTACTTC,CASSPRTSPQETQYF
TRBV28,.,many,TRBJ1-2,TGTGCCAGCAGTTTCCCAGCAAGCTATGGCTACACCTTC,CASSFPASYGYTF
TRBV28,.,many,TRBJ2-7,TGTGCCAGCACCCCTTCGCCAGGGACTTCCTACGAGCAGTACTTC,CASTPSPGTSYEQYF
TRBV10-3,.,.,TRBJ2-5,TGTGCCATCACTAAGGGCCCGCAAGAGACCCAGTACTTC,CAITKGPQETQYF
TRBV12-3/TRBV12-4,.,many,TRBJ1-2,TGTGCCAGCAGTTTAAGGGGAGGCTATGGCTACACCTTC,CASSLRGGYGYTF
TRBV12-3/TRBV12-4,.,many,TRBJ1-6,TGTGCCAGCACCCTGGGGCAACGGGGTTCACCCCTCCACTTT,CASTLGQRGSPLHF
TRBV19,.,many,TRBJ1-1,TGTGCCAGCAGGGCATCGGACACTGAAGCTTTCTTT,CASRASDTEAFF
TRBV27,TRBD2,many,TRBJ2-7,TGTGCCAGCAGTTTAGGGGGGGGCGAGCAGTACTTC,CASSLGGGEQYF
TRBV29-1,.,.,TRBJ1-2,TGCAGCGTGGAGACGACCCCAGGGCACTATGGCTACACCTTC,CSVETTPGHYGYTF
TRBV29-1,TRBD1,many,TRBJ2-7,TGCAGCGTTTACTCCCGGGACAGGGGGCTGTACGAGCAGTACTTC,CSVYSRDRGLYEQYF
TRBV9,TRBD2,.,TRBJ2-5,TGTGCCAGCAGCGTACCCCTCGGTTCAACGGGGGGGAACCAAGAGACCCAGTACTTC,CASSVPLGSTGGNQETQYF
TRBV7-3,TRBD1,.,TRBJ2-2,TGTGCCAGCAGCCCCTACGGACAGGTCGGGGCCGGGGAGCTGTTTTTT,CASSPYGQVGAGELFF
TRBV29-1,.,many,TRBJ1-6,TGCAGCGTCACCCTTAGGGCAGGGAGAAATTCACCCCTCCACTTT,CSVTLRAGRNSPLHF
TRBV28,TRBD2,.,TRBJ2-3,TGTGCCAGCAGTTTCCTAGCGGGGGGGCAAAATACGCAGTATTTT,CASSFLAGGQNTQYF
TRBV7-2,.,many,TRBJ2-2,TGTGCCAGCAGCTTATTTGACTCTTACACCGGGGAGCTGTTTTTT,CASSLFDSYTGELFF
TRBV2,.,many,TRBJ1-6,TGTGCCAGCAGCCCTGTTCCTCCTGGGAATTCACCCCTCCACTTT,CASSPVPPGNSPLHF
TRBV5-6,.,.,TRBJ2-4,TGTGCCAGCAGCCCCTCGGGCAGCGTGTTGGCCAAAAACATTCAGTACTTC,CASSPSGSVLAKNIQYF
TRBV27,.,many,TRBJ2-3,TGTGCCAGCAGCCCCTCAGGGGATACGCAGTATTTT,CASSPSGDTQYF
TRBV24-1,.,many,TRBJ2-7,TGTGCCACCAGTGATTTTCGGAGCGGCAAGGGCGAGCAGTACTTC,CATSDFRSGKGEQYF
TRBV10-3,.,many,TRBJ2-7,TGTGCCATCAGCCCCCGGGACCAAACCTACGAGCAGTACTTC,CAISPRDQTYEQYF
TRBV28,TRBD1,many,TRBJ1-2,TGTGCCAGCAGTTCCCCCGGACAGGGACTAAGGGGCTACACCTTC,CASSSPGQGLRGYTF
TRBV7-2,.,.,TRBJ2-2,TGTGCCAGCACCCGGGTGAGAAACACCGGGGAGCTGTTTTTT,CASTRVRNTGELFF
TRBV12-3/TRBV12-4,TRBD1,many,TRBJ2-4,TGTGCCAGCACAGCCGGGACAGGGCCCTCTCGAGCCAAAAACATTCAGTACTTC,CASTAGTGPSRAKNIQYF
TRBV25-1,.,.,TRBJ2-2,TGTGCCAGCAGTGTCCCCGGTGTCGGGGAGCTGTTTTTT,CASSVPGVGELFF
TRBV6-1,.,many,TRBJ1-1,TGTGCCAGCAGTGAAAGGCGGAGCGGGGGAACTGAAGCTTTCTTT,CASSERRSGGTEAFF
TRBV28,.,many,TRBJ2-5,TGTGCCAGCACCCCGGGGGACTACCAAGAGACCCAGTACTTC,CASTPGDYQETQYF
TRBV19,.,.,TRBJ1-5,TGTGCCAGTAGTATGTTGAGTCAGCCCCAGCATTTT,CASSMLSQPQHF
TRBV30,.,.,TRBJ2-2,TGTGCCTGGAGGGTTAAGGGCTCGAACACCGGGGAGCTGTTTTTT,CAWRVKGSNTGELFF
TRBV7-8,.,many,TRBJ2-7,TGTGCCAGCAGCTTAGTACAGGGAGCGCAGTACTTC,CASSLVQGAQYF
TRBV30,TRBD1,few,TRBJ1-3,TGTGCCACCGGGACAGGGGGCGCTGGAAACACCATATATTTT,CATGTGGAGNTIYF
TRBV4-1,.,many,TRBJ1-2,TGCGCCAGCAGCAATGGGGCCTTCCCAGCTAACTATGGCTACACCTTC,CASSNGAFPANYGYTF
TRBV2,TRBD1,many,TRBJ2-3,TGTGCCAGCAGTACAGGGGCAGATACGCAGTATTTT,CASSTGADTQYF
TRBV12-3/TRBV12-4,.,many,TRBJ1-5,TGTGCCAGCAGTTTAGGACACGGCAATCAGCCCCAGCATTTT,CASSLGHGNQPQHF
TRBV28,TRBD1,many,TRBJ1-6,TGTGCCAGCAGACCAATGCCGGGACAGGGAGGGCCCTCCTATAATTCACCCCTCCACTTT,CASRPMPGQGGPSYNSPLHF
TRBV30,.,many,TRBJ1-6,TGTGCCTGGAGCGCCGGGACGGAAGCCTCACCCCTCCACTTT,CAWSAGTEASPLHF
TRBV20-1,TRBD1,.,TRBJ2-7,TGCAGTGCTTTAAACCGGGACAGGACCTACGAGCAGTACTTC,CSALNRDRTYEQYF
TRBV5-1,.,.,TRBJ2-7,TGCGCCAGCAGCTCGGCAAGGGAGCAGTACTTC,CASSSAREQYF
TRBV28,TRBD1,many,TRBJ1-1,TGTGCCAGCAGGACCGGACAGGGTCCCAACACTGAAGCTTTCTTT,CASRTGQGPNTEAFF
TRBV15,.,many,TRBJ2-3,TGTGCCACCAGCAGTACGCACAACAGGGAATACGGTATAGATACGCAGTATTTT,CATSSTHNREYGIDTQYF
TRBV9,.,few,TRBJ2-7,TGTGCCAGCAGCGTCGGCAGGGGTCCTCTAGGGGAGCAGTACTTC,CASSVGRGPLGEQYF
TRBV7-9,.,many,TRBJ1-1,TGTGCCAGCAGCCACTCCAGCACGAACACTGAAGCTTTCTTT,CASSHSSTNTEAFF
TRBV27,.,many,TRBJ2-4,TGTGCCAGCAGTTTATCCCCCTTAGCCAAAAACATTCAGTACTTC,CASSLSPLAKNIQYF
TRBV11-2,.,once,TRBJ1-1,TGTGCCAGCAGCTTTGGTTGGAGGAACACTGAAGCTTTCTTT,CASSFGWRNTEAFF
TRBV12-3/TRBV12-4,TRBD2,many,TRBJ2-4,TGTGCCAGCAGTGACGGGGACGGGGGGGCCAAAAACATTCAGTACTTC,CASSDGDGGAKNIQYF
TRBV6-1,TRBD1,.,TRBJ1-1,TGTGCCAGCAGGCGACAGGGTAACACTGAAGCTTTCTTT,CASRRQGNTEAFF